The present entry profiles one T cell receptor beta chain with its context. Its antigen is not identified. A read error may produce the germline difference seen at one junction end. The data belong to a study of breast tumors, draining lymph nodes, adjacent tissues. Study-level findings and limits: Tumor T cell lymph node origin was a supported hypothesis, not proven.

The length of the CDR3 is 17 residues. TCRdb processed the multiplex PCR reads anew with MiXCR; each CDR3 protein has one entry. The table includes tens of thousands of distinct CDR3 sequences, approximately 31% detected once. This chain links TRBV12-3 or TRBV12-4 with TRBJ2-1; 12 bases agree with TRBD2. This receptor was identified in a female donor with breast cancer. Some clones in this sample may be carry-over from other donors' samples. The sequenced sample consisted of breast tumor tissue. CDR3 sequence: CASSSPPLAGGGNEQFF. DNA of the CDR3: TGTGCTAGCAGCTCCCCTCCTCTAGCGGGGGGGGGCAATGAGCAGTTCTTC.